The entry that follows covers one TCR beta chain sequence. Antigen: not known. The data are from a study of high-grade serous ovarian cancer treatment subgroups. Overall study context: Mean per sample: around 14,000 reads, around 7,100 unique TCR beta rearrangements. Study findings and constraints: CDR1 and CDR2 were left unanalyzed; analyses focused on CDR3. Spatial context was lost because tumors were sequenced in bulk. Higher neoantigen levels went with greater TCR clonal relatedness.

Tumor samples were obtained before definitive surgery or chemotherapy. Assay: immunoSEQ multiplex PCR; the TCRdb copy retains only in-frame clones and omits some. Found here are around 27,000 clones, 84% of them singletons; the top ten hold about 2%. The ends lost 2 bases at V and 5 bases at J; junction bases unmatched: 8. Looked up from germline, CDR1 is GTSNPN and CDR2 is SVGIG (reference sequence). The length of the CDR3 is 14 residues. This sequence was found in a human donor with high-grade serous ovarian cancer. The sequencing input was tumor tissue. The chain carries TRBV30 and TRBJ1-1; 7 bases line up with TRBD1. CDR3 bases: TGTGCCTGGAGTATGGGACAGTTGGCTACTGAAGCTTTCTTT. Its protein is CAWSMGQLATEAFF.